These 24 T cell receptor beta chains were all obtained from the same sample, sequenced in a study of cytomegalovirus exposure and HLA in healthy donors. PCR involved 60 Vbeta and 13 Jbeta primers. Repertoires were generated with immunoSEQ multiplex PCR, while TCRdb's copy carries only in-frame clones and drops some. The sample has some 180,000 clones, roughly 72% seen once. Input material: PBMCs. The receptors were gathered from a man aged 25-45 years in good health and CMV-seronegative.

The gene calls are TRBV27 and TRBJ2-7; 7 positions agree with TRBD1. The CDR3 loop spans 13 amino acids. Trimming took 3 bases from V and 3 from J; bases not matched to a gene: 2. The germline gives CDR1 MNHEY, CDR2 SMNVEV (reference sequence). DNA of the CDR3: TGTGCCAGCAGTTTGACAGGGTTCTACGAGCAGTACTTC. Translating gives CASSLTGFYEQYF.

The chain carries TRBV4-1 and TRBJ1-1, with a weak D call TRBD1 (5 bases). Germline lookup yields CDR1 MGHRA and CDR2 YSYEKL. Trimming shortened V by 5 bases and J by 1 base, and 11 bases separated the two germline ends. This CDR3 has 14 residues. CDR3 sequence (DNA): TGCGCCAGCAGCTCCGGACATCCGAACACTGAAGCTTTCTTT. This gives the protein CASSSGHPNTEAFF.

This clone was found once. The rearrangement joins TRBV19 to TRBJ2-5, with TRBD2 matching 7 bases. The CDR3 is made up of 13 amino acids. CDR1 and CDR2 (germline): LNHDA, SQIVND (reference sequence). V was clipped by 4 bases and J by 5 bases; unmatched bases: 4. The CDR3 is CASSTGTMETQYF. Here the CDR3 DNA reads TGTGCCAGTAGTACCGGGACTATGGAGACCCAGTACTTC.

The J gene is TRBJ1-1, the V gene TRBV5-4; 8 bases align to TRBD1. This CDR3 has 13 residues. The germline V gene has CDR1 SGHNT and CDR2 YYREEE (reference sequence). J lost 4 bases, V lost 5 bases, and 4 bases had no gene match. CDR3 coding DNA: TGTGCCAGCAGTCTAGACAGGGGCACTGAAGCTTTCTTT. This gives the protein CASSLDRGTEAFF.

The rearrangement uses TRBV19 and TRBJ2-2; D ambiguous. This CDR3 is 14 amino acids long. V dropped 1 base and J dropped 10 bases, with 13 bases sitting between them. Germline V gene data show CDR1 as LNHDA and CDR2 as SQIVND (reference sequence). DNA of the CDR3: TGTGCCAGTAGTATAGTGTACCTCGGTCCGGAGCTGTTTTTT. It specifies CASSIVYLGPELFF.

This chain uses TRBV5-6 with TRBJ1-1; D might be TRBD1 (5 bases). The CDR3 consists of 14 residues. Germline CDR1 reads SGHDT; CDR2 reads YYEEEE. V was cut by 5 bases and J by 5 bases, with 16 bases left in between. This CDR3 reads CASRFVGRGTEAFF. Here the CDR3 DNA reads TGTGCCAGCAGGTTCGTGGGAAGGGGTACTGAAGCTTTCTTT.

The rearrangement uses TRBV6-1 and TRBJ1-6; unclear D gene. V gave up 6 bases and J gave up 7 bases, with 10 bases separating them. CDR3 length: 13 amino acids. CDR1 and CDR2 (germline): MNHNS, SASEGT. The CDR3 protein is CASRLRSNSPLHF. The CDR3 DNA sequence: TGTGCCAGCAGACTAAGATCCAATTCACCCCTCCACTTT.

This clone was picked up a small number of times. The chain carries TRBV6-6 and TRBJ1-2; possible D gene TRBD1, 5 bases. This CDR3 is 13 amino acids long. V was pared by 5 bases and J by 0 bases, with 7 bases between. CDR1 and CDR2 from the germline V gene are MNHNY and SVGAGI (reference sequence). The CDR3 reads CASSGQANYGYTF. The CDR3 DNA is TGTGCCAGCAGTGGACAAGCTAACTATGGCTACACCTTC.

This clone was detected only once. V is TRBV11-2 and J is TRBJ2-7; the match to TRBD1 covers 11 bases. The germline CDR1 and CDR2 sequences are SGHAT and FQNNGV. The CDR3 loop spans 15 amino acids. V was pared by 5 bases and J by 7 bases, with 10 bases of the junction left unmatched. CDR3 region: CASSARDRGKGEQYF. The CDR3 DNA reads as TGTGCCAGCAGCGCCCGGGACAGGGGGAAGGGGGAGCAGTACTTC.

The chain joins TRBV9 to TRBJ1-1; no clear D gene. CDR1 is SGDLS, CDR2 YYNGEE, per germline. The germline V and J ends were trimmed by 4 bases and 7 bases, with 11 bases remaining between them. The CDR3 contains 12 residues. The CDR3 region has the DNA TGTGCCAGCAGCCGGGGAGGGAGTGAAGCTTTCTTT. This sequence encodes CASSRGGSEAFF.

This clone showed up just once. Other nucleotide sequences from this sample produce the same CDR3. The V gene is TRBV2, the J gene TRBJ1-2; 7 bases fit TRBD1. The CDR3 sequence is 16 residues long. The ends lost 6 bases at V and 4 bases at J; junction bases unmatched: 14. Germline V gene lookup returns CDR1 SNHLY and CDR2 FYNNEI. DNA for the CDR3: TGTGCCAGCAGCCCACTTCCGGGACAGCAGTTCTATGGCTACACCTTC. The encoded protein is CASSPLPGQQFYGYTF.

J is TRBJ2-5 and V is TRBV6-5; the match to TRBD2 covers 8 bases. Unmatched junction bases numbered 4, after V lost 0 bases and J lost 1 base. CDR1 MNHEY and CDR2 SVGAGI come from the germline V gene. CDR3 length equals 16 residues. The CDR3 spells CASSYSSGGTQETQYF. CDR3 sequence (DNA): TGTGCCAGCAGTTACTCGTCGGGGGGGACCCAAGAGACCCAGTACTTC.

This sequence joins TRBV9 and TRBJ2-2; 10 bases are a match to TRBD1. V gave up 3 bases and J gave up 1 base; unmatched junction bases: 6. CDR3 length equals 17 residues. Germline loops: CDR1 SGDLS, CDR2 YYNGEE. In DNA, the CDR3 is TGTGCCAGCAGCGCAAGCCGGGACAGGGGGAACACCGGGGAGCTGTTTTTT. As protein: CASSASRDRGNTGELFF.

The chain employs TRBV9 and TRBJ1-1; 7 bases match TRBD1. Trimming removed 3 bases from V and 1 base from J; junction bases left unmatched: 3. The CDR3 runs 14 residues. Germline CDR1 and CDR2: SGDLS and YYNGEE. The CDR3 here is CASSGRQGNTEAFF. The CDR3 nucleotides are TGTGCCAGCAGCGGTCGACAGGGGAACACTGAAGCTTTCTTT.

Here the CDR3 DNA reads TGTGCCAGTAGTAGCCGGACAGGTCACCCTGGGGCCAACGTCCTGACTTTC. It yields the protein CASSSRTGHPGANVLTF. The V and J genes are TRBV19 and TRBJ2-6, with 7 bases matching TRBD1. The V gene end was trimmed by 4 bases and the J gene end by 2 bases; junction bases not matched to a gene: 8. The length of the CDR3 is 17 residues. Germline CDR1 reads LNHDA; CDR2 reads SQIVND (reference sequence).

The gene calls are TRBV4-1 and TRBJ2-2, with no clear D. The CDR3 extends over 14 amino acids. Germline V CDR1 and CDR2: MGHRA, YSYEKL. Trimming shortened V by 6 bases and J by 1 base, and 9 bases separated the two germline ends. CDR3 protein: CASSRSLNTGELFF. In nucleotides, the CDR3 is TGCGCCAGCAGTCGGAGCCTGAACACCGGGGAGCTGTTTTTT.

The genes are TRBV5-4 and TRBJ2-3, with 10 nucleotides matching TRBD2. Per germline, CDR1 SGHNT and CDR2 YYREEE (reference sequence). This CDR3 is built from 16 residues. Trimming took 4 bases from V and 0 from J; bases not matched to a gene: 5. In nucleotides, the CDR3 is TGTGCCAGCAGCCCCGGACTAGCGGCTAGCACAGATACGCAGTATTTT. Its protein is CASSPGLAASTDTQYF.

V and J are TRBV7-9 and TRBJ1-3; D perhaps matches TRBD1 (5 bases). Germline V gene sequence: CDR1 SEHNR, CDR2 FQNEAQ (reference sequence). The CDR3 length is 16 residues. V was trimmed by 5 bases and J by 4 bases, leaving 18 bases between them. The CDR3 DNA follows: TGTGCCAGCAGCCTGGGGGGGTCGGACCCAGGAAACACCATATATTTT. It codes for CASSLGGSDPGNTIYF. The entire variable domain, with the rest obtained from reference TRBV7-9 and TRBJ1-3, is as follows: DTGVSQNPRHKITKRGQNVTFRCDPISEHNRLYWYRQTLGQGPEFLTYFQNEAQLEKSRLLSDRFSAERPKGSFSTLEIQRTEQGDSAMYLCASSLGGSDPGNTIYFGEGSWLTVV.

The CDR3 spells CASSSGQNSGNTIYF. As DNA, the CDR3 is TGCGCCAGCAGCAGCGGACAGAACTCTGGAAACACCATATATTTT. The chain employs TRBV5-1 and TRBJ1-3, with a weak D call TRBD1 (6 bases). Trimming removed 4 bases from V and 0 bases from J, with 11 bases in between. CDR1 is SGHRS, CDR2 YFSETQ, per germline. The CDR3 loop spans 15 amino acids.

The gene calls are TRBV2 and TRBJ2-6; 7 positions match TRBD1. V lost 10 bases, J lost 0 bases, and 6 bases stayed unmatched. Per germline, CDR1 SNHLY and CDR2 FYNNEI. CDR3 length: 15 amino acids. The CDR3 DNA sequence: TGTGCCACGGGACAGTACAGCTCTGGGGCCAACGTCCTGACTTTC. Protein product: CATGQYSSGANVLTF.

The chain links TRBV6-5 to TRBJ1-2, with unresolved D. The length of the CDR3 is 14 residues. Trimming stripped 0 bases from V and 8 bases from J, with 13 bases between. The germline CDR1 and CDR2 sequences are MNHEY and SVGAGI. CDR3 bases: TGTGCCAGCAGTTACTCTCCGAAGAGGGAGGGCTACACCTTC. Translated, it gives CASSYSPKREGYTF.

Concerning this clone itself: The sample holds other DNA sequences that translate to the same CDR3. The chain employs TRBV2 and TRBJ2-7; 7 positions agree with TRBD1. CDR1 is SNHLY and CDR2 is FYNNEI in the germline V gene. The CDR3 is 13 residues long. Trimming cost V 6 bases and J 0 bases; bases outside gene matches: 2. The CDR3 here is CASSWDSSYEQYF. The CDR3 bases are TGTGCCAGCAGCTGGGACAGCTCCTACGAGCAGTACTTC.

The chain carries TRBV7-3 and TRBJ2-1, with 7 bases that match TRBD1. Trimming cost V 4 bases and J 6 bases; bases outside gene matches: 3. The CDR3 runs 13 residues. Germline V gene data show CDR1 as SGHTA and CDR2 as FQGTGA. CDR3 sequence (DNA): TGTGCCAGCAGCTATAACAGGGGCAATGAGCAGTTCTTC. Translated: CASSYNRGNEQFF. Variable domain in full (rest from reference TRBV7-3 and TRBJ2-1): GAGVSQTPSNKVTEKGKYVELRCDPISGHTALYWYRQSLGQGPEFLIYFQGTGAADDSGLPNDRFFAVRPEGSVSTLKIQRTERGDSAVYLCASSYNRGNEQFFGPGTRLTVL.

The gene calls are TRBV13 and TRBJ1-4; 7 bases are a match to TRBD1. Germline values: CDR1 PRHDT, CDR2 FYEKMQ (reference sequence). CDR3 length: 13 amino acids. J was trimmed by 7 bases and V by 3 bases; bases with no gene match: 2. CDR3 residues: CASSLTGSEKLFF. The CDR3 nucleotides are TGTGCCAGCAGCTTGACAGGGAGTGAAAAACTGTTTTTT.